This T cell receptor beta chain was sequenced in a study of cytomegalovirus exposure and HLA in healthy donors. A multiplex PCR was run with 60 Vbeta primers and 13 Jbeta primers. TCRdb's copy holds only in-frame clones and misses some; the assay was immunoSEQ multiplex PCR. The data include 70,000 to 100,000 clones; the top ten clones carry 3.5% to 4%. Germline assignment: CDR1 SGHTA and CDR2 FQGTGA. There are 13 residues in the CDR3. V lost 2 bases to trimming and J lost 8 bases, with 12 bases between them. This chain connects TRBV7-3 to TRBJ1-1, with D uncertain. Sequencing was performed on PBMCs. This receptor was taken from a man aged 18-30 years in good health and CMV-seropositive. The CDR3 loop reads CASSLGPAGEAFF. The CDR3 DNA follows: TGTGCCAGCAGCTTAGGGCCGGCGGGGGAAGCTTTCTTT.